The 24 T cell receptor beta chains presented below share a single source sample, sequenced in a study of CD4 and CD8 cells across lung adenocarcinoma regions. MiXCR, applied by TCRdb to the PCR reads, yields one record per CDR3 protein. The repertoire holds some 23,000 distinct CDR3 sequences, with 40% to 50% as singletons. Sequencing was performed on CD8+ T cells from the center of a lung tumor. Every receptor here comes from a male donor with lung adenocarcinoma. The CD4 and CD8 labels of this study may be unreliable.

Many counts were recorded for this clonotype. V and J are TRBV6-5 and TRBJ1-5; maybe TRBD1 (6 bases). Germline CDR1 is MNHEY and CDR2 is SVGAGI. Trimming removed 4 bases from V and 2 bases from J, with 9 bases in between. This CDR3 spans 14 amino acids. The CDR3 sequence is CASSSRGGNQPQHF. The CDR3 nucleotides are TGTGCCAGCAGTTCCAGGGGAGGCAATCAGCCCCAGCATTTT.

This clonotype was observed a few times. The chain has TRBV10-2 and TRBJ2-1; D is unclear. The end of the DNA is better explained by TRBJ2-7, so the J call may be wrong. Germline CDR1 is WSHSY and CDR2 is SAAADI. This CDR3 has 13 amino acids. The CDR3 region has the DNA TGCGCCAGCAGTGAGTCGGAAGCTAACGAGCAGTACTTC. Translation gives CASSESEANEQYF.

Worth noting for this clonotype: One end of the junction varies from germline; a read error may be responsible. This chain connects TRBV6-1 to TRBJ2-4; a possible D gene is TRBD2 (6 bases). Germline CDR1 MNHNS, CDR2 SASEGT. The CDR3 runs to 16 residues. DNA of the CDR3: TGTGCGAGCAGTGTCGCGGGGCCGTGGGCCGGAAACACTCAGTACTTC. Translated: CASSVAGPWAGNTQYF.

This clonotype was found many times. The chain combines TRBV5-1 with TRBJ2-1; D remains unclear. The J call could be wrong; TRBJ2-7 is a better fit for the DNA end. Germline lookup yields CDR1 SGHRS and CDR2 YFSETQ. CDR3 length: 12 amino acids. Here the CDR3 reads CASRDQTYEQYF. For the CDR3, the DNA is TGCGCCAGCCGCGATCAAACCTACGAGCAGTACTTC.

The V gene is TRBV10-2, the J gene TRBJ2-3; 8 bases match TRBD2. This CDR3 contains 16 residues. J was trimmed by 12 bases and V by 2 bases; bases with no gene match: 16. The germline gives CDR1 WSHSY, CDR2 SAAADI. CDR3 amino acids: CASSEPGGLPKNTQYF. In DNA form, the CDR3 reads TGCGCCAGCAGTGAGCCGGGGGGGCTACCCAAAAACACTCAGTATTTT.

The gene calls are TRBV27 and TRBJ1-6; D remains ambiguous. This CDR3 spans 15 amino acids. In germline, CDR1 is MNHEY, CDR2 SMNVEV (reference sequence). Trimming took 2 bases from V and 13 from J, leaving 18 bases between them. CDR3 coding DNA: TGTGCCAGCAGTTTAATCGGCAAGTCAAATCAGCCCCTCCACTTT. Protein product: CASSLIGKSNQPLHF.

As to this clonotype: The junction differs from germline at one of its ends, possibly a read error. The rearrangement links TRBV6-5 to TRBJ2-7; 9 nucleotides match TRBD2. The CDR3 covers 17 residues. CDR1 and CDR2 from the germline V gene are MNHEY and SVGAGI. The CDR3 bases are TGTGCCAGCAGTTTGACTAGCGGATTCTCGTGCTCCTACGTGCAGTACTTC. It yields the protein CASSLTSGFSCSYVQYF.

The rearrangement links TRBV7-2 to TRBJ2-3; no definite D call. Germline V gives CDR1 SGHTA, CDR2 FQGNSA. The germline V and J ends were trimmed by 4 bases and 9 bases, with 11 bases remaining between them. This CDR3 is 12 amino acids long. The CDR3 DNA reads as TGTGCCAGCAGCTCCTCGGGTTACACGCAGTATTTT. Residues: CASSSSGYTQYF.

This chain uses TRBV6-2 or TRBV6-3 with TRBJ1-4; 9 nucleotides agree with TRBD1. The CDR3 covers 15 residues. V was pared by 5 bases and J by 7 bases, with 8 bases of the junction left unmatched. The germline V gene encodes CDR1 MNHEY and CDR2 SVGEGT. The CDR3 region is CASSPPGQGGEKLFF. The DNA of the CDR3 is TGTGCCAGCAGTCCGCCGGGACAGGGTGGTGAAAAACTGTTTTTT.

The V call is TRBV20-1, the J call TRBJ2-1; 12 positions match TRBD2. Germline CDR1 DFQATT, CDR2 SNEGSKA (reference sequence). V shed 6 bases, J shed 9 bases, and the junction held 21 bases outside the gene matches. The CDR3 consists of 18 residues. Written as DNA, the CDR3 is TGCAGTGCACCGCCGGGACTAGCGGGCGCGTTGGGTAGTGTTGAGCAGTTCTTC. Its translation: CSAPPGLAGALGSVEQFF.

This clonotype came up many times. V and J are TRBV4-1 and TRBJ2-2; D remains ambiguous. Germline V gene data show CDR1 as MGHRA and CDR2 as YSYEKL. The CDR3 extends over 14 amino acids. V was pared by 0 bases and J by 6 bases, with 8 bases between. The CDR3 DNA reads TGCGCCAGCAGCCAAGATAGGACCTCCGGGGAGCTGTTTTTT. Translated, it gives CASSQDRTSGELFF.

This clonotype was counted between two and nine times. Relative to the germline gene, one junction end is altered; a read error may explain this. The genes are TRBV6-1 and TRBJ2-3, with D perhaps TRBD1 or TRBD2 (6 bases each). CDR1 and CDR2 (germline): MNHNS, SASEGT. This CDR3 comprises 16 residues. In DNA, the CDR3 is TGTGCCAGCAGGGGGGCCGGGGGCCGTGATCAGGAGACCCAGTATTTC. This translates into CASRGAGGRDQETQYF.

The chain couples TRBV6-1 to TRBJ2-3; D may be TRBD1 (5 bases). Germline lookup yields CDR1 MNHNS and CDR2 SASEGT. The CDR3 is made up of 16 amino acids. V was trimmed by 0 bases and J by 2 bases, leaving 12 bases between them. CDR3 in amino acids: CASSEARGHLTDTQYF. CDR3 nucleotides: TGTGCCAGCAGTGAAGCCCGAGGACACCTCACAGATACGCAGTATTTT.

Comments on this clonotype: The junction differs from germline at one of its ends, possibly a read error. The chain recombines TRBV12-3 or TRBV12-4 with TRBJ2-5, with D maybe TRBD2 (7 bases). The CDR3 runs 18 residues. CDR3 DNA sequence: TGTGCCAGCAGTTCAGCGGGGCTCGGGGGCCGTGCCAAAGACACCCAGTACTTC. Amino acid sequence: CASSSAGLGGRAKDTQYF.

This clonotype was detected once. CDR3 coding DNA: TGCGCCAGCAGACAGGGGCTCTATGGCTACACCTTC. This codes for CASRQGLYGYTF. The V call is TRBV5-1, the J call TRBJ1-2; 7 positions match TRBD1. Germline trimming cut 5 bases from V and 4 bases from J; bases unmatched to any gene: 2. Germline values: CDR1 SGHRS, CDR2 YFSETQ. The CDR3 totals 12 residues.

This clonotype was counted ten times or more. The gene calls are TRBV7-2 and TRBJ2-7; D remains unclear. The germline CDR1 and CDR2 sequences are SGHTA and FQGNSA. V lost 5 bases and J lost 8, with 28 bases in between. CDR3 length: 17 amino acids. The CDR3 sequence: CASSRPLIRQEKEQQYF. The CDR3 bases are TGTGCCAGCAGCCGGCCCCTTATAAGGCAGGAGAAAGAGCAGCAGTACTTC.

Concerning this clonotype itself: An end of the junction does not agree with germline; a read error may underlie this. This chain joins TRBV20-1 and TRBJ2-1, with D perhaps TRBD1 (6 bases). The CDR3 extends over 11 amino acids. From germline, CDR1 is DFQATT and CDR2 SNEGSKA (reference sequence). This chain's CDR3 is CSARDGAGTYF. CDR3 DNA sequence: TGCAGTGCTAGAGATGGGGCAGGGACATACTTC.

Written as DNA, the CDR3 is TGTGCCAGCAGTGTTTCCAGGGGTCTCCCGGGACTAGCGTTTGAGCAGTTCTTC. Translating gives CASSVSRGLPGLAFEQFF. This sequence joins TRBV6-1 and TRBJ2-1; 10 nucleotides line up with TRBD2. The CDR3 runs 18 residues. With V trimmed by 4 bases and J by 9 bases, 18 bases remained unmatched. Germline V gene sequence: CDR1 MNHNS, CDR2 SASEGT.

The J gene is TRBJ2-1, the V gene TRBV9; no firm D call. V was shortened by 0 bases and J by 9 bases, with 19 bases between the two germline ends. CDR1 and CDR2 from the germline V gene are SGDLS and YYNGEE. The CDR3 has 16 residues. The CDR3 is CASSVGVGSPPGEQFF. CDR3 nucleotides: TGTGCCAGCAGCGTAGGGGTGGGGTCCCCGCCCGGTGAGCAGTTCTTC.

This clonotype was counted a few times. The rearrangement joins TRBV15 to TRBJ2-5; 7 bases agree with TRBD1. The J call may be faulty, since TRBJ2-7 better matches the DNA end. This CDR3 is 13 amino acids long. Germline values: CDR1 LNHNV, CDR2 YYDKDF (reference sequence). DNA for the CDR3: TGTGCCACCAGTACTAAACAGGGGTACGAGCAGTACTTC. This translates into CATSTKQGYEQYF.

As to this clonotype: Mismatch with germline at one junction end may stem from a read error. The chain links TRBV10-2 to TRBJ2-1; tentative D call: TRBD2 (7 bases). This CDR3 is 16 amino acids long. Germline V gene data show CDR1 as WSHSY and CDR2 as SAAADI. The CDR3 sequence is CASGGSGFRDKDTQYF. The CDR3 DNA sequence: TGCGCCAGCGGGGGTAGCGGGTTTCGGGACAAAGATACCCAGTATTTC.

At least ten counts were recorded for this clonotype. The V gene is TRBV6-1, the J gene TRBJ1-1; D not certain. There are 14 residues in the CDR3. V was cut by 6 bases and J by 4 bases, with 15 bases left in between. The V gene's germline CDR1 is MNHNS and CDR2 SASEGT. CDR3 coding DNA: TGTGCCAGCAGGGTAGTGGATAGTGGCACTGAAGCTTTCTTT. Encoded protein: CASRVVDSGTEAFF.

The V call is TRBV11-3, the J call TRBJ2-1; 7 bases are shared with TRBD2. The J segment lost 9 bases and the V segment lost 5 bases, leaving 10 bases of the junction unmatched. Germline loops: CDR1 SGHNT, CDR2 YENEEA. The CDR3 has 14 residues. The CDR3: CASSTGGGKGEQFF. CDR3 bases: TGTGCCAGCAGCACGGGGGGAGGGAAAGGTGAGCAGTTCTTC.

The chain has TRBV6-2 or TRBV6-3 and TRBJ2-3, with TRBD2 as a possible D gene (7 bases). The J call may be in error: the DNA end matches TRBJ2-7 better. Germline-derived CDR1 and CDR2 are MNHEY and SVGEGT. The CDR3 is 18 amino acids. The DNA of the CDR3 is TGTGCCAGCAGTTGCCCGGGGGGAGGGGGGAGAGACCCAGATACGCAGTACTTC. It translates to CASSCPGGGGRDPDTQYF.